This is a list of T cell receptor beta chains from one sample in a study of blood T cell repertoires in COVID-19. TCRdb's copy holds only in-frame clones and misses some; the assay was immunoSEQ multiplex PCR. The table records about 74,000 clones, almost 90% of them present only once. Sequenced material: peripheral blood. Receptors originate from a woman over 75 with acute or convalescent COVID-19. Both conserved end residues are part of each CDR3. A D gene is named only where the DNA matches it firmly. Rows give clone size only sometimes, using once, few, many, or a class for an expanded clone.

TRBV30	TRBJ2-5	few	TRBD2	TGTGCCTGGAGTGTACTAAGCGGGGGGGCCGCCAAGACCCAGTACTTC	CAWSVLSGGAAKTQYF
TRBV18	TRBJ2-7	.	.	TGTGCCAGCTCACCGGCAGGGGTCTCTGTTAGGGAGCAGTACTTC	CASSPAGVSVREQYF
TRBV5-1	TRBJ2-7	once	TRBD1	TGCGCCAGCAGCTTGAGGCAGGGGGCCTACGAGCAGTACTTC	CASSLRQGAYEQYF
TRBV5-1	TRBJ2-2	.	.	TGCGCCAGCAGCTTGGATGCGGGGGCTCTAAACACCGGGGAGCTGTTTTTT	CASSLDAGALNTGELFF
TRBV2	TRBJ1-6	.	.	TGTGCCAGCGGGCAGGACTATAATTCACCCCTCCACTTT	CASGQDYNSPLHF
TRBV6-2/TRBV6-3	TRBJ2-1	.	TRBD2	TGTGCCAGCAGCGACGGACTAGCGGGGGTCGATGAGCAGTTCTTC	CASSDGLAGVDEQFF
TRBV6-1	TRBJ2-5	.	TRBD1	TGTGCCAGCAGTGATGGGACAGCGGAGACCCAGTACTTC	CASSDGTAETQYF
TRBV19	TRBJ1-4	.	.	TGTGCCTCTTCGGGGGACTGGGGTGAAAAACTGTTTTTT	CASSGDWGEKLFF
TRBV6-5	TRBJ2-7	.	TRBD1	TGCCCCAAAACTCCAGGGGGCGAGCAGTACTTC	CPKTPGGEQYF
TRBV5-1	TRBJ2-7	.	.	TGCGCCAGCAGCCCCTCCCCCTCCTACGAGCAGTACTTC	CASSPSPSYEQYF
TRBV2	TRBJ1-5	.	TRBD1	TGTGCCAGCAGTAAGGACAGGGGGGGTCAGCCCCAGCATTTT	CASSKDRGGQPQHF
TRBV11-2	TRBJ1-4	.	TRBD1	TGTGCCAGCATCAGGGGGCCAGGGGAAAAACTGTTTTTT	CASIRGPGEKLFF
TRBV18	TRBJ1-2	.	.	TGTGCCAGCTCACCACGGCAGGGTGAAGGCTACACCTTC	CASSPRQGEGYTF
TRBV5-5	TRBJ1-1	.	TRBD1	TGTGCCAGCAGCTCGCCCAGGGGGCAGGGCACTGAAGCTTTCTTT	CASSSPRGQGTEAFF
TRBV2	TRBJ1-6	.	TRBD1	TGTGCCAGCAACGCCGGGACAGGGGTTTCACCCCTCCACTTT	CASNAGTGVSPLHF
TRBV27	TRBJ1-6	.	.	TGTGCCAGCAAATCGCGGCGACAGAATAATTCACCCCTCCACTTT	CASKSRRQNNSPLHF
TRBV7-3	TRBJ2-1	.	.	TGTGCCAGCAGCTTAATTAGGCTAGCTCCAAGCTCCTACAATGAGCAGTTCTTC	CASSLIRLAPSSYNEQFF
TRBV7-7	TRBJ2-3	.	TRBD2	TGTGCTAGCAGCTTGGGTAGCGGGGGGGCACGAGATACGCAGTATTTT	CASSLGSGGARDTQYF
TRBV5-1	TRBJ2-7	.	.	TGCGCCAGCAGCCCGGGGGGCCGGGAGCAGTACTTC	CASSPGGREQYF
TRBV20-1	TRBJ2-1	.	.	TGCAGTGCCACACGTTCCGATGAGCAGTTCTTC	CSATRSDEQFF
TRBV7-3	TRBJ2-7	.	.	TGTGCCAGCAGCCCCGGCGGGGCGGGAAACTACGAGCAGTACTTC	CASSPGGAGNYEQYF
TRBV7-3	TRBJ2-1	.	TRBD2	TGTGCCAGCAGCTCGGGACTAGCGGGAGCCCAGTTCTTC	CASSSGLAGAQFF
TRBV5-1	TRBJ1-2	.	.	TGCGCCAGCAGCTTGGAAGGTGGCGGTTCATATGGCTACACCTTC	CASSLEGGGSYGYTF
TRBV7-2	TRBJ2-5	.	.	TGTGCCAGCAGCTTAGGGGCTGGGGAGACCCAGTACTTC	CASSLGAGETQYF
TRBV5-1	TRBJ2-5	once	TRBD1	TGCGCCAGCAGCGTGAGCTTCGGGACAGTAGAAGAGACCCAGTACTTC	CASSVSFGTVEETQYF
TRBV2	TRBJ2-4	few	TRBD2	TGTGCCAGCCTAGCGGGATTGAACATTCAGTACTTC	CASLAGLNIQYF
TRBV6-5	TRBJ1-5	.	.	TGTGCCAGCAGTTACTCGACAGCCGATCAGCCCCAGCATTTT	CASSYSTADQPQHF
TRBV6-5	TRBJ2-3	.	TRBD1	TGTGCCAGCAGTATCGCGGGACAGGCGCAGTATTTT	CASSIAGQAQYF
TRBV11-2	TRBJ2-3	few	TRBD1	TGTGCCAGCAGCCGAGGACAGGGGTTCACAGATACGCAGTATTTT	CASSRGQGFTDTQYF
TRBV9	TRBJ1-6	.	.	TGTGCCAGCAGCGTAGCTCCCGGGAGCTCCTATAATTCACCCCTCCACTTT	CASSVAPGSSYNSPLHF
TRBV25-1	TRBJ1-1	.	.	TGTGCCAGCAGTGAAGCCCGCCGAGGTGACGCTTTCTTT	CASSEARRGDAFF
TRBV4-3	TRBJ2-4	.	TRBD2	TGCGCCAGCAGCCCCGGACTAGCGTCGGCCAAAAACATTCAGTACTTC	CASSPGLASAKNIQYF
TRBV19	TRBJ2-1	.	TRBD2	TGTGCCAGTAGTACCGGGACTAGCGGGGTGGGTTGGAATGAGCAGTTCTTC	CASSTGTSGVGWNEQFF
TRBV6-1	TRBJ1-2	once	TRBD1	TGTGCCAGCAGTGAAGCAAACAGGGGCTATGGCTACACCTTC	CASSEANRGYGYTF
TRBV5-4	TRBJ2-5	.	.	TGTGCCAGCAGCTTGGGACAAACAGGGGAGACCCAGTACTTC	CASSLGQTGETQYF
TRBV27	TRBJ1-5	.	.	TGTGCCAGCAGGTCGTCGTATAGCAATCAGCCCCAGCATTTT	CASRSSYSNQPQHF
TRBV7-6	TRBJ2-2	few	TRBD2	TGTGCCAGCAGCCTACTACCGGGACTAGTTGTCACCGGGGAGCTGTTTTTT	CASSLLPGLVVTGELFF
TRBV6-5	TRBJ1-2	.	TRBD1	TGTGCCAGCAGTTCTACAACAGGGGCGCTCTATGGCTACACCTTC	CASSSTTGALYGYTF
TRBV6-1	TRBJ1-5	.	.	TGTGCCAGCAGTGAACGGGGTACTCAGCCCCAGCATTTT	CASSERGTQPQHF